These 24 T cell receptor beta chains originate from one sample sequenced in a study of post-analysis software for immune sequencing data. Findings and caveats of the study: Relative to controls, patients had five TRBV segments at higher frequency, with TRBV5-6, TRBV5-1 and TRBV20-1 among these.

Incorporated into the TCR beta cDNA libraries were unique molecular identifiers, which served to reduce PCR and sequencing biases. TCRdb ran MiXCR on the PCR reads and lists one entry per CDR3 protein. The sample holds fewer than 700,000 distinct CDR3 sequences, roughly 47% seen once. Their target antigens are unknown. Sequencing was performed on blood. These receptors originate from a girl aged 10-17 years with multiple sclerosis.

This sequence joins TRBV24-1 and TRBJ2-5; D is tentatively TRBD1 or TRBD2 (5 bases each). The germline V gene has CDR1 KGHDR and CDR2 SFDVKD. The CDR3 is 15 amino acids. V shed 4 bases and J shed 1 base, with 12 bases lying between them. CDR3 in amino acids: CATSEPRDRQETQYF. For the CDR3, the DNA is TGTGCCACCAGTGAACCCCGGGACCGCCAAGAGACCCAGTACTTC.

This clonotype turned up a few times. The rearrangement uses TRBV20-1 and TRBJ1-2, with D perhaps matching TRBD1 (5 bases). The CDR3 contains 13 residues. V dropped 3 bases and J dropped 2 bases, with 10 bases sitting between them. CDR1 DFQATT and CDR2 SNEGSKA come from the germline V gene (reference sequence). CDR3 amino acids: CSASGQGNYGYTF. CDR3 DNA sequence: TGCAGTGCTAGCGGGCAGGGAAACTATGGCTACACCTTC.

The chain uses TRBV27 and TRBJ1-1, with a possible D match to TRBD1 (5 bases). The CDR3 covers 13 residues. The V gene lost 5 bases and the J gene lost 0 bases, with 7 bases spanning the gap. Germline CDR1 and CDR2: MNHEY and SMNVEV (reference sequence). In DNA, the CDR3 is TGTGCCAGCAGTACAGGATTGAACACTGAAGCTTTCTTT. As protein: CASSTGLNTEAFF.

The chain uses TRBV5-1 and TRBJ1-1; possibly TRBD1 for D (6 bases). The germline V gene has CDR1 SGHRS and CDR2 YFSETQ. This CDR3 contains 12 residues. Deletions cut 3 bases from V and 6 bases from J, with 9 bases between. The CDR3 DNA sequence: TGCGCCAGCAGCTCAAACAGGGCTGAAGCTTTCTTT. Translating it yields CASSSNRAEAFF.

This clonotype was seen repeatedly, ten times or more. The chain recombines TRBV5-1 with TRBJ2-5; either TRBD1 or TRBD2 may fit D (5 bases each). This CDR3 comprises 15 residues. Germline CDR1 SGHRS, CDR2 YFSETQ. V shed 1 base and J shed 2 bases, with 12 bases lying between them. CDR3 residues: CASSLFGDRQETQYF. CDR3 in DNA: TGCGCCAGCAGCTTGTTCGGGGACCGTCAAGAGACCCAGTACTTC.

The chain couples TRBV7-2 to TRBJ2-5; D ambiguous. This CDR3 spans 11 amino acids. Per the germline V gene, CDR1 is SGHTA and CDR2 is FQGNSA. The ends were cut back, 2 bases at V and 7 bases at J, with 5 bases in the middle. This CDR3 is CASSLYGTQYF. As DNA, the CDR3 is TGTGCCAGCAGCTTATACGGGACCCAGTACTTC.

This clonotype has only a few counts. The chain uses TRBV6-5 and TRBJ2-4, with 8 bases identical to TRBD2. The V gene end was trimmed by 0 bases and the J gene end by 0 bases; junction bases not matched to a gene: 4. This CDR3 is built from 17 residues. Germline CDR1 MNHEY, CDR2 SVGAGI. This CDR3 reads CASSYSGLAGAKNIQYF. CDR3 sequence (DNA): TGTGCCAGCAGTTACTCAGGGCTAGCGGGAGCCAAAAACATTCAGTACTTC.

The chain recombines TRBV10-1 with TRBJ2-5, with 9 bases aligning to TRBD2. The CDR3 consists of 14 residues. Germline loops: CDR1 WNHNN, CDR2 SYGVQD (reference sequence). Germline trimming cut 4 bases from V and 11 bases from J; bases unmatched to any gene: 11. The CDR3 coding sequence is TGCGCCAGCAGTGGGGGACTAGCAGGAAGGGAGCAGTACTTC. Its protein is CASSGGLAGREQYF.

In nucleotides, the CDR3 is TGTGCCAGCAGTTCCTCTCTCCATAATCAGTACTTC. Translation: CASSSSLHNQYF. The rearrangement joins TRBV12-3 or TRBV12-4 to TRBJ2-4; D gene unclear. The CDR3 is 12 amino acids. V lost 4 bases to trimming and J lost 12 bases, with 13 bases between them.

In the case of this clonotype: A much larger clone is a single base away; this may be a read error. The V call is TRBV12-3 or TRBV12-4, the J call TRBJ2-5; 9 nucleotides match TRBD1. The CDR3 loop spans 15 amino acids. The ends lost 1 base at V and 13 bases at J; junction bases unmatched: 13. The CDR3 spells CASSLGGQGFNERYF. The CDR3 nucleotides read TGTGCCAGCAGTTTAGGGGGACAGGGTTTCAACGAGCGGTACTTC.

The chain carries TRBV13 and TRBJ2-5, with D hard to call. V was trimmed by 5 bases and J by 12 bases, leaving 16 bases between them. The V gene's germline CDR1 is PRHDT and CDR2 FYEKMQ (reference sequence). This CDR3 has 12 amino acids. The CDR3 DNA reads TGTGCCAGCAGCCTTAGACGGAGTGAGAAGTACTTC. Protein sequence: CASSLRRSEKYF.

The chain couples TRBV12-3 or TRBV12-4 to TRBJ2-2, with 10 bases fitting TRBD1. The CDR3 has 15 amino acids. Unmatched junction bases numbered 13, after V lost 5 bases and J lost 13 bases. CDR3 nucleotides: TGTGCCAGCAGTCCCAGACAGGGGGCCCCCGGGAGGCTGTTTTTT. The encoded protein is CASSPRQGAPGRLFF.

This clonotype was counted between two and nine times. The chain employs TRBV7-2 and TRBJ2-1; 11 bases match TRBD1. The CDR3 is 17 amino acids. V lost 5 bases, J lost 4 bases, and 10 bases stayed unmatched. CDR1 is SGHTA, CDR2 FQGNSA, per germline. This chain's CDR3 is CASSPVPGTGGYNEQFF. CDR3 sequence (DNA): TGTGCCAGCAGCCCCGTCCCCGGGACAGGGGGTTACAATGAGCAGTTCTTC.

The CDR3 region has the DNA TGTGCCAGCACCCAGGGAGAGGAGCAGTACTTC. Amino acid sequence: CASTQGEEQYF. The rearrangement links TRBV12-3 or TRBV12-4 to TRBJ2-5, with D tentatively TRBD1 or TRBD2 (5 bases each). The V gene lost 7 bases and the J gene lost 11 bases, with 14 bases spanning the gap. This CDR3 comprises 11 residues.

This clonotype has only a few counts. The chain recombines TRBV6-2 or TRBV6-3 with TRBJ2-3; a weak D match, TRBD2 (6 bases). Trimming removed 6 bases from V and 0 bases from J, with 7 bases in between. Germline values: CDR1 MNHEY, CDR2 SVGEGT. The CDR3 sequence is 13 residues long. CDR3 nucleotide sequence: TGTGCCAGCAGGGGGACTAGCACAGATACGCAGTATTTT. Its protein is CASRGTSTDTQYF.

The V call is TRBV11-1, the J call TRBJ2-6, with unresolved D. The CDR3 loop spans 17 amino acids. CDR1 is SGHAT and CDR2 is FQDESV in the germline V gene (reference sequence). V gave up 6 bases and J gave up 0 bases, with 15 bases separating them. The CDR3 DNA follows: TGTGCCAGCAGTCCCGATGCTGGTCTCTCTGGGGCCAACGTCCTGACTTTC. Protein product: CASSPDAGLSGANVLTF.

This clonotype has a handful of counts. V gene TRBV7-2 combines with J gene TRBJ2-5, with D tentatively TRBD1 or TRBD2 (5 bases each). The CDR3 loop spans 13 amino acids. CDR1 and CDR2 (germline): SGHTA, FQGNSA. Trimming removed 2 bases from V and 5 bases from J, with 9 bases in between. The CDR3 sequence: CASSLWGMETQYF. Here the CDR3 DNA reads TGTGCCAGCAGCTTATGGGGGATGGAGACCCAGTACTTC. The complete variable domain, with remaining parts taken from reference TRBV7-2 and TRBJ2-5, reads GAGVSQSPSNKVTEKGKDVELRCDPISGHTALYWYRQSLGQGLEFLIYFQGNSAPDKSGLPSDRFSAERTGGSVSTLTIQRTQQEDSAVYLCASSLWGMETQYFGPGTRLLVL.

This clonotype occurred a few times. The chain couples TRBV6-6 to TRBJ2-4; unclear D gene. The V and J ends lost 0 bases and 9 bases respectively, with 6 bases between them. This CDR3 comprises 12 residues. Germline V CDR1 and CDR2: MNHNY, SVGAGI (reference sequence). CDR3 in DNA: TGTGCCAGCAGTTACTCGACGGCCATTCAGTACTTC. Translated, it gives CASSYSTAIQYF.

Written as DNA, the CDR3 is TGTGCCACCAGTGATTTGAAAGGGGATGGCTACACCTTC. It yields the protein CATSDLKGDGYTF. This sequence joins TRBV24-1 and TRBJ1-2, with D perhaps matching TRBD1 (5 bases). The V end lost 0 bases, the J end lost 6 bases, and 7 bases lay between the germline ends. CDR3 length: 13 amino acids. Germline CDR1 and CDR2: KGHDR and SFDVKD.

The rearrangement joins TRBV5-5 to TRBJ2-4, with 10 nucleotides matching TRBD2. The germline CDR1 and CDR2 sequences are SGHKS and YYEKEE (reference sequence). The CDR3 spans 15 residues. Losses at the gene ends were 2 bases for V and 3 bases for J; bases not matched to a gene: 2. The chain's CDR3 is CASSLLAGNKNIQYF. The CDR3 coding sequence is TGTGCCAGCAGCTTACTAGCGGGGAACAAAAACATTCAGTACTTC.

The gene calls are TRBV29-1 and TRBJ2-4, with TRBD1 matching over 8 bases. Germline CDR1 is SQVTM and CDR2 is ANQGSEA. The CDR3 is 15 amino acids. V dropped 3 bases and J dropped 0; count of bases not matched to a gene: 4. CDR3 sequence: CSVEDRVLAKNIQYF. CDR3 DNA sequence: TGCAGCGTTGAGGACAGGGTCCTAGCCAAAAACATTCAGTACTTC.

This clonotype was observed a handful of times. V usage is TRBV10-3 and J usage is TRBJ2-7; 7 nucleotides line up with TRBD1. The CDR3 totals 17 residues. The trim removed 1 base at V and 5 bases at J, leaving 14 bases unmatched. Germline loops: CDR1 ENHRY, CDR2 SYGVKD. The CDR3: CAISEWGLIQGDNEQYF. DNA of the CDR3: TGTGCCATCAGTGAGTGGGGGCTGATCCAGGGGGATAACGAGCAGTACTTC.

This clonotype was observed a handful of times. The rearrangement uses TRBV10-3 and TRBJ2-1, with a tentative D call TRBD1 (6 bases). V lost 3 bases, J lost 9 bases, and 18 bases lay in between. Germline-derived CDR1 and CDR2 are ENHRY and SYGVKD. CDR3 length: 15 amino acids. The CDR3 loop reads CAISDPLYRVGEQFF. The CDR3 region has the DNA TGTGCCATCAGTGACCCATTGTACAGGGTTGGTGAGCAGTTCTTC.

V gene TRBV11-2 combines with J gene TRBJ2-7, with 14 bases aligning to TRBD2. The CDR3 spans 17 residues. The germline gives CDR1 SGHAT, CDR2 FQNNGV. V lost 5 bases and J lost 4; bases outside the gene matches: 10. This chain's CDR3 is CASSQWGTSGGKYEQYF. Written as DNA, the CDR3 is TGTGCCAGCAGCCAATGGGGGACTAGCGGGGGAAAATACGAGCAGTACTTC. The variable domain in full, with the rest retrieved from reference TRBV11-2 and TRBJ2-7, is EAGVAQSPRYKIIEKRQSVAFWCNPISGHATLYWYQQILGQGPKLLIQFQNNGVVDDSQLPKDRFSAERLKGVDSTLKIQPAKLEDSAVYLCASSQWGTSGGKYEQYFGPGTRLTVT.